This TCR beta chain was captured in a study of cytomegalovirus exposure and HLA in healthy donors. Study-wide results and caveats: Three chains tied to CMV proved CMV antigen-specific in vitro.

Notes on this clone: Its antigen is not known.

Germline loops: CDR1 MGHRA, CDR2 YSYEKL. Losses at the gene ends were 3 bases for V and 7 bases for J; bases not matched to a gene: 6. This CDR3 has 15 amino acids. The repertoire was sequenced with immunoSEQ multiplex PCR; TCRdb's copy has only in-frame clones and lacks some. Among hundreds of thousands of clones, 87% were seen once, and the ten largest hold 2.6%. The sample comprised PBMCs. The chain joins TRBV4-1 to TRBJ2-1; 10 nucleotides line up with TRBD2. This clonotype originated in a man aged 18 to 30 in good health and CMV-seronegative. This chain's CDR3 is CASSHEREGRNEQFF. The CDR3 nucleotides are TGCGCCAGCAGCCATGAGCGGGAGGGTAGAAATGAGCAGTTCTTC.